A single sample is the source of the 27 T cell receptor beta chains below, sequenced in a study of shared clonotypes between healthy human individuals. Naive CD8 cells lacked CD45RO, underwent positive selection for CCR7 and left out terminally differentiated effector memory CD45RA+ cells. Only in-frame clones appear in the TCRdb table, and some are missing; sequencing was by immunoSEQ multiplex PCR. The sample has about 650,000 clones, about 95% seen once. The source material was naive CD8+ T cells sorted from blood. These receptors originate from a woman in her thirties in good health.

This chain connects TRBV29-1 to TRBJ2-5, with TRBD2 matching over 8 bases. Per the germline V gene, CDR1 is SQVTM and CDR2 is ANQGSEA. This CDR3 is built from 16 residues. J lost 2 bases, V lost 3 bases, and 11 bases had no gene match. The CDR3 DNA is TGCAGCGTTGACCACCTGGCTAGCGGGCCACAAGAGACCCAGTACTTC. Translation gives CSVDHLASGPQETQYF.

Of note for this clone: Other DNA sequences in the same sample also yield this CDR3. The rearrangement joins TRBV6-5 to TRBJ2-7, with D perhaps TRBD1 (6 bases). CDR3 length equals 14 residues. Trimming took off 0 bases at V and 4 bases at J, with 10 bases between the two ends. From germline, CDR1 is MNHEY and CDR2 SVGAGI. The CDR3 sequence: CASSYSDRGYEQYF. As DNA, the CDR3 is TGTGCCAGCAGTTACTCGGACAGAGGATACGAGCAGTACTTC.

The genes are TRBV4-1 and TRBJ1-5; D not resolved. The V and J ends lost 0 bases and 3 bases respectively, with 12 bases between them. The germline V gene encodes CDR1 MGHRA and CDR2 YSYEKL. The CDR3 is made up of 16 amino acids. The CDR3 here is CASSQDPQSFNQPQHF. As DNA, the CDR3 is TGCGCCAGCAGCCAAGATCCCCAGAGTTTCAATCAGCCCCAGCATTTT.

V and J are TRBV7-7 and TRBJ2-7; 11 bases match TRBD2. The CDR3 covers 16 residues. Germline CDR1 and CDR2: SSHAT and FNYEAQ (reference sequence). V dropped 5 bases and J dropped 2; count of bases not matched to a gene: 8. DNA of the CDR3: TGTGCCAGCAGCCCCTGGACTAGCGGGTCAACCTACGAGCAGTACTTC. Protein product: CASSPWTSGSTYEQYF.

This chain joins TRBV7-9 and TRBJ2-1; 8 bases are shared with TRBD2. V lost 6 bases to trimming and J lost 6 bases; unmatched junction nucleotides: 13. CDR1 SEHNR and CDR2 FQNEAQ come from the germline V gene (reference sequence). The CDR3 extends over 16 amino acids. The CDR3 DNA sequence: TGTGCCAGCAGTCCAACTAGCGGATCGAAGATCAATGAGCAGTTCTTC. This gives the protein CASSPTSGSKINEQFF.

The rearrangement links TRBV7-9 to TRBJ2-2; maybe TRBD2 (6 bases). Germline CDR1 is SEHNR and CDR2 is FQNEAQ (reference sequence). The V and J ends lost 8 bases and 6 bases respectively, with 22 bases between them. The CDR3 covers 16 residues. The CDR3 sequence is CASAAPSEGRAGELFF. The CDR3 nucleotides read TGTGCCAGCGCAGCCCCATCGGAGGGCCGGGCCGGGGAGCTGTTTTTT.

For the CDR3, the DNA is TGTGCCAGCAGTGGTCAGGGGCGAGAGGAAAAACTGTTTTTT. Amino acid sequence: CASSGQGREEKLFF. The V and J genes are TRBV25-1 and TRBJ1-4; D is perhaps TRBD1 (6 bases). The germline V and J ends were trimmed by 4 bases and 8 bases, with 14 bases remaining between them. The germline gives CDR1 MGHDK, CDR2 SYGVNS. The CDR3 runs 14 residues.

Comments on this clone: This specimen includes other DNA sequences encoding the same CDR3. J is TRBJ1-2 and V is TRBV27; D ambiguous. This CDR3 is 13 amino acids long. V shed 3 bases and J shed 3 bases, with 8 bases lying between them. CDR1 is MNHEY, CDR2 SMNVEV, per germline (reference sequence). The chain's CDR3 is CASSFGQDYGYTF. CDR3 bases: TGTGCCAGCAGTTTTGGTCAGGACTATGGCTACACCTTC.

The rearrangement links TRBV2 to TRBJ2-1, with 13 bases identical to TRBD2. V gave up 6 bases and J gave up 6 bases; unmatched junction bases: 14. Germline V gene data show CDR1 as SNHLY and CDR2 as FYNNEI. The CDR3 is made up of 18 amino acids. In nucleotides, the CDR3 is TGTGCCAGCAGCGATCCTGCGGGGACTAGCGGGACTGTCAATGAGCAGTTCTTC. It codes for CASSDPAGTSGTVNEQFF.

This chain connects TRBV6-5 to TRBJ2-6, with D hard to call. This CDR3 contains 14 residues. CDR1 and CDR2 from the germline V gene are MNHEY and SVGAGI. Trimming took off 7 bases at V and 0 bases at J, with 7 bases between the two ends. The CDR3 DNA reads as TGTGCCAGCACAGGTAGCTCTGGGGCCAACGTCCTGACTTTC. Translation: CASTGSSGANVLTF.

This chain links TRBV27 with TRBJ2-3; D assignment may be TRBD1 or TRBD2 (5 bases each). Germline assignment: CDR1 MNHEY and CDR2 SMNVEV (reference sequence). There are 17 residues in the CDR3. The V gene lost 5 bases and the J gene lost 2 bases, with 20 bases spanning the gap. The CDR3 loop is CASSLLTGTFLTDTQYF. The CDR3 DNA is TGTGCCAGCAGTCTTCTAACCGGGACCTTTCTCACAGATACGCAGTATTTT.

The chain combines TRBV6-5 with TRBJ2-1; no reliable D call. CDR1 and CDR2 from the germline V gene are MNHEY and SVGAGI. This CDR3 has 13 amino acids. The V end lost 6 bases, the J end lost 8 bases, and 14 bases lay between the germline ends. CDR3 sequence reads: CASSSGPGDEQFF. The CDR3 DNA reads TGTGCCAGCAGCTCCGGACCCGGCGATGAGCAGTTCTTC.

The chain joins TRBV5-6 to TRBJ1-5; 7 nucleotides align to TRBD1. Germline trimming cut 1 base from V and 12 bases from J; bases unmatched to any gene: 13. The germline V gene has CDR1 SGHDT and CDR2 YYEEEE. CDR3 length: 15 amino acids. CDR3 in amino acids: CASSLSGTANLDQHF. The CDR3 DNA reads TGTGCCAGCAGCTTGTCCGGGACAGCGAATTTGGACCAGCATTTT.

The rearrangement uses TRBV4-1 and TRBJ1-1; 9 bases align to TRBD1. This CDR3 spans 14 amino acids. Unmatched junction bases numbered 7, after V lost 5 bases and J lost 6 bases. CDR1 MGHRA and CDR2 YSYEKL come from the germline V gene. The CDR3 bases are TGCGCCAGCAGCATCCGACAGGGGGTATCTGAAGCTTTCTTT. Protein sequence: CASSIRQGVSEAFF.

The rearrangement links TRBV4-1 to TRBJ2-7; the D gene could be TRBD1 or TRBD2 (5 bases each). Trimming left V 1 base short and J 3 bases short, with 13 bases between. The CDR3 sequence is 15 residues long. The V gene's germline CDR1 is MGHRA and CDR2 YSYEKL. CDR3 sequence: CASSQARDGSYEQYF. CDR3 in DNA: TGCGCCAGCAGCCAAGCTAGGGACGGAAGCTACGAGCAGTACTTC.

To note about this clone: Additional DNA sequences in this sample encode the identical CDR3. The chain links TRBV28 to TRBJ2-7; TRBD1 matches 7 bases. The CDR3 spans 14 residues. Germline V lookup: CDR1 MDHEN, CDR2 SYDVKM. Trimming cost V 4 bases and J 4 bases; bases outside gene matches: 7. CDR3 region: CASSSRDRVYEQYF. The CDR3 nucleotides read TGTGCCAGCAGTTCCCGGGACAGAGTTTACGAGCAGTACTTC.

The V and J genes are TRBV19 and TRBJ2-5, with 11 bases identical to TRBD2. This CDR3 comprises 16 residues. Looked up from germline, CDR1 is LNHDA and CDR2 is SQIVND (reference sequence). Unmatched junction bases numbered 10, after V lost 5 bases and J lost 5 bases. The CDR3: CASSALAGVSEETQYF. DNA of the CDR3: TGTGCCAGTAGTGCACTAGCGGGAGTGAGTGAGGAGACCCAGTACTTC.

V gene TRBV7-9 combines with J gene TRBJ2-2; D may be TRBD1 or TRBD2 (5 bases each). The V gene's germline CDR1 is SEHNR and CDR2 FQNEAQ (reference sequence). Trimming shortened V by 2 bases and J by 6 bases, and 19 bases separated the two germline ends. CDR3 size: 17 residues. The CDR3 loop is CASSLPRSGTRAGELFF. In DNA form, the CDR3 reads TGTGCCAGCAGCTTACCCCGTTCCGGGACCCGGGCCGGGGAGCTGTTTTTT.

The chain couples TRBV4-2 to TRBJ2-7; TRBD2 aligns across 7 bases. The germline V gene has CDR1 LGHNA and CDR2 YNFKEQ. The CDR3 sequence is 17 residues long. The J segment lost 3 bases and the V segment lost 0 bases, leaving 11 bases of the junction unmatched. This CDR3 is CASSQDGEIAGVYEQYF. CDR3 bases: TGTGCCAGCAGCCAAGATGGGGAGATAGCGGGTGTCTACGAGCAGTACTTC.

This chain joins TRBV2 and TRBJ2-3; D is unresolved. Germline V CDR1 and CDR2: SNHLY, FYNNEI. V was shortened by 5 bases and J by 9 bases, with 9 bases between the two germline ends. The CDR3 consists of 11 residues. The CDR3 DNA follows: TGTGCCAGCAGTTCTAGTGGCACGCAGTATTTT. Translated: CASSSSGTQYF.

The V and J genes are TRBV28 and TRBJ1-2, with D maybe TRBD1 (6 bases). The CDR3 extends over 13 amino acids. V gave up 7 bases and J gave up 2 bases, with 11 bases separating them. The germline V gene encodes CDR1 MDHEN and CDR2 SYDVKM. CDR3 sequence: CASIDRKNYGYTF. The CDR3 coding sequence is TGTGCCAGCATCGACAGGAAGAACTATGGCTACACCTTC.

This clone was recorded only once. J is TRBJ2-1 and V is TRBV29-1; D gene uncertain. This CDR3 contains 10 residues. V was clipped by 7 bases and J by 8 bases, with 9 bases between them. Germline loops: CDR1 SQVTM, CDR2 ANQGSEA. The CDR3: CSAVVDEQFF. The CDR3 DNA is TGCAGCGCTGTAGTCGATGAGCAGTTCTTC.

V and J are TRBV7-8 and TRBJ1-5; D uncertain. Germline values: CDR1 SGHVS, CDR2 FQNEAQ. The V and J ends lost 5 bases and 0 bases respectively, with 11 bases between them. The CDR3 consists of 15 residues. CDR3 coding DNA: TGTGCCAGCAGCCCGGACCTCCTTAGCAATCAGCCCCAGCATTTT. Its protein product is CASSPDLLSNQPQHF.

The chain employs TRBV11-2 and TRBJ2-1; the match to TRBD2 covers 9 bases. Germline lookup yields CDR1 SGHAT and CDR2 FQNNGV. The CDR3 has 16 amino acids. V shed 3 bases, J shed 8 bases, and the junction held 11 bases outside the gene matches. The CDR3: CASSFPWREGYYEQFF. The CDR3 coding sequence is TGTGCCAGCAGCTTCCCCTGGCGGGAGGGTTATTATGAGCAGTTCTTC. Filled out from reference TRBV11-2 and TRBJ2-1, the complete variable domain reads EAGVAQSPRYKIIEKRQSVAFWCNPISGHATLYWYQQILGQGPKLLIQFQNNGVVDDSQLPKDRFSAERLKGVDSTLKIQPAKLEDSAVYLCASSFPWREGYYEQFFGPGTRLTVL.

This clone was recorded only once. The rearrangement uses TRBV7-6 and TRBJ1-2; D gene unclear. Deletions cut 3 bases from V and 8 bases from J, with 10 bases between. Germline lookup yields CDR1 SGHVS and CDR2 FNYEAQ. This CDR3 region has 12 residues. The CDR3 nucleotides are TGTGCCAGCAGCTTGAGTGGTTTGGGCTACACCTTC. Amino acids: CASSLSGLGYTF.

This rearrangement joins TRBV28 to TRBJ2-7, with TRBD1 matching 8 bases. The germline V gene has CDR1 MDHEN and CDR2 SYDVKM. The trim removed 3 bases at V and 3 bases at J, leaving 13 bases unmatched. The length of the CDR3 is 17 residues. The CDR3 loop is CASSLGPLSGTGYEQYF. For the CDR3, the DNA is TGTGCCAGCAGTTTGGGCCCCCTTTCCGGGACAGGCTACGAGCAGTACTTC.

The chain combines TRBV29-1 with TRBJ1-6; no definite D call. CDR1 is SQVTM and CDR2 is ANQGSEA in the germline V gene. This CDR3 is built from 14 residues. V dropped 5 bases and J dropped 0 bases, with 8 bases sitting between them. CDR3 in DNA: TGCAGCGTTACGTTCAGCTCCTATAATTCACCCCTCCACTTT. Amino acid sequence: CSVTFSSYNSPLHF.